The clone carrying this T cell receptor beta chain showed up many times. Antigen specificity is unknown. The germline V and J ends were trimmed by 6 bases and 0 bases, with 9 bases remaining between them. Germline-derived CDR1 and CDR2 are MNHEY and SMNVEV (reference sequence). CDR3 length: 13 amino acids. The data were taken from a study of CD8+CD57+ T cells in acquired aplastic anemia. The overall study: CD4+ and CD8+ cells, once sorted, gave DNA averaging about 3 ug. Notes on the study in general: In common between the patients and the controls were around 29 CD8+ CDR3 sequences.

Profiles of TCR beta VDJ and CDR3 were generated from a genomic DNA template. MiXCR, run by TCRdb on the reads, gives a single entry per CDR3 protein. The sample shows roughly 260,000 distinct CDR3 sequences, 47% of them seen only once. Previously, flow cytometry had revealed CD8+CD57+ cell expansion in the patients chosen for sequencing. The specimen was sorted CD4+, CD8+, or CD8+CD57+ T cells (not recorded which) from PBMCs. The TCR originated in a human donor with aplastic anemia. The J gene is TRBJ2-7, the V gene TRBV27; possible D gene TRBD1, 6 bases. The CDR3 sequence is CASSRTASYEQYF. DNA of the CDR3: TGTGCCAGCAGCCGGACAGCCTCCTACGAGCAGTACTTC.